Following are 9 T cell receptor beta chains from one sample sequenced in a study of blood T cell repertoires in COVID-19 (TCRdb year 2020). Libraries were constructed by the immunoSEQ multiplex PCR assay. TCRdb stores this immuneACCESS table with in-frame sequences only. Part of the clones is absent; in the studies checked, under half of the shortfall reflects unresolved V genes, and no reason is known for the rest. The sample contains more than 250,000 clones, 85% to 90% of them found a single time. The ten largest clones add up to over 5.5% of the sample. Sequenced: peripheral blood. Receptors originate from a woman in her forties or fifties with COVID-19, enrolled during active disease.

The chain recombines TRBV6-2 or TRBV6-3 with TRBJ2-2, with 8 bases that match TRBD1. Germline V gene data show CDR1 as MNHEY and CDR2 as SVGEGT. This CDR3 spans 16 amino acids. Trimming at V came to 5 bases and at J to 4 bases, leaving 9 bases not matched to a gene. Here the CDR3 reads CASSLRTGRSTGELFF. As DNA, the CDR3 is TGTGCCAGCAGTCTCCGGACAGGGAGGAGCACCGGGGAGCTGTTTTTT.

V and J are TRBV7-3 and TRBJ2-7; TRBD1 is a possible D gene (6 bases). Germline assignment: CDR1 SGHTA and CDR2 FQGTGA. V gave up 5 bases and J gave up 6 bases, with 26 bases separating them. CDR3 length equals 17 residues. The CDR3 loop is CASSPRLFGQPPSEQYF. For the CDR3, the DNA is TGTGCCAGCAGCCCCCGGTTGTTTGGACAGCCGCCTTCCGAGCAGTACTTC.

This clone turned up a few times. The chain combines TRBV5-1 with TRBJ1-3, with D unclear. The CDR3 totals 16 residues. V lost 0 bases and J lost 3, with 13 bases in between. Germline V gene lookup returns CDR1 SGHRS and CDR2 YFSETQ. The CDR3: CASSLGRRGGGNTIYF. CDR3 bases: TGCGCCAGCAGCTTGGGACGTCGTGGAGGTGGAAACACCATATATTTT.

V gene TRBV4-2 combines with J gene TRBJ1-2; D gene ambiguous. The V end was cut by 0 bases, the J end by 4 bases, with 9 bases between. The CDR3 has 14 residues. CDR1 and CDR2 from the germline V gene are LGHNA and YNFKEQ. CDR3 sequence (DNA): TGTGCCAGCAGCCAAGATAGAGGTGGCTATGGCTACACCTTC. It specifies CASSQDRGGYGYTF.

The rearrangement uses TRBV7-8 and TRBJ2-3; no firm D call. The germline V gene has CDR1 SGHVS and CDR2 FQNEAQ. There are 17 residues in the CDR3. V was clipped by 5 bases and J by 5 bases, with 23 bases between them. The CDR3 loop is CASSPKSISSPIDTQYF. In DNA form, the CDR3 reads TGTGCCAGCAGCCCCAAATCTATTAGTAGCCCCATAGATACGCAGTATTTT.

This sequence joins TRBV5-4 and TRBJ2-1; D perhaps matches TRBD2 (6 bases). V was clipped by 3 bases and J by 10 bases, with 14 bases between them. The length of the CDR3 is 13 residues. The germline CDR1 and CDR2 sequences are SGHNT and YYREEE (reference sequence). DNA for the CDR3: TGTGCCAGCAGCTCCAAAAGGGAGGTGGAGCAGTTCTTC. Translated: CASSSKREVEQFF.

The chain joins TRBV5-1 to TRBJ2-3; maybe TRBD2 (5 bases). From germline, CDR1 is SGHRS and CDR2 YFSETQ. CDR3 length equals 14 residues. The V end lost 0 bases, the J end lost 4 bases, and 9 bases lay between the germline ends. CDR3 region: CASSLEGDADTQYF. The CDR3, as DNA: TGCGCCAGCAGCTTGGAGGGAGACGCAGATACGCAGTATTTT.

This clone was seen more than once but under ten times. In nucleotides, the CDR3 is TGTGCCAGCAGCTTACTCGGGATCTCTGGAAACACCATATATTTT. Its protein is CASSLLGISGNTIYF. The chain links TRBV7-2 to TRBJ1-3; D ambiguous. Trimming cost V 2 bases and J 0 bases, with 8 bases left between them. The CDR3 covers 15 residues. Germline CDR1 is SGHTA and CDR2 is FQGNSA.

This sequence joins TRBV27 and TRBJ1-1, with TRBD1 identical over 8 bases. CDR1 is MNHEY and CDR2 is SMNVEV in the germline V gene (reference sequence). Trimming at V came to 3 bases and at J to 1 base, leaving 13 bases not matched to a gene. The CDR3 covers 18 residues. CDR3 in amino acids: CASSFAVLGQDKNTEAFF. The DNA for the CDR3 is TGTGCCAGCAGTTTTGCTGTTTTGGGACAGGACAAGAACACTGAAGCTTTCTTT.